The 21 T cell receptor beta chains listed next were all sequenced from one sample in a study of blood T cell repertoires in COVID-19. TCRdb's table, derived via immunoSEQ multiplex PCR, lists solely in-frame clones and lacks some. The sample records about 160,000 clones, 85% being singletons. Sample: peripheral blood. These receptors all stem from a human donor with acute or convalescent COVID-19. The donor label of this sample is uncertain.

The chain carries TRBV6-5 and TRBJ1-5; no clear D gene. This CDR3 has 11 amino acids. The germline V and J ends were trimmed by 8 bases and 7 bases, with 9 bases remaining between them. Germline V gene lookup returns CDR1 MNHEY and CDR2 SVGAGI. The CDR3 bases are TGTGCCAGCTCCGCAGTCCAGCCCCAGCATTTT. This sequence encodes CASSAVQPQHF.

The chain links TRBV19 to TRBJ1-1; no clear D. The germline V gene encodes CDR1 LNHDA and CDR2 SQIVND (reference sequence). The CDR3 totals 15 residues. Trimming cost V 5 bases and J 0 bases, with 13 bases left between them. The CDR3 loop reads CASSRGVNLNTEAFF. CDR3 DNA: TGTGCCAGTAGTCGCGGGGTTAACCTGAACACTGAAGCTTTCTTT.

The V and J genes are TRBV5-1 and TRBJ1-1; TRBD1 agrees at 12 bases. The trim removed 6 bases at V and 5 bases at J, leaving 11 bases unmatched. There are 16 residues in the CDR3. Germline V lookup: CDR1 SGHRS, CDR2 YFSETQ. The DNA of the CDR3 is TGCGCCAGCATGCCGCTCGGGACAGGGGGCAAGACTGAAGCTTTCTTT. Protein: CASMPLGTGGKTEAFF.

V usage is TRBV7-9 and J usage is TRBJ2-7; no definite D call. CDR1 and CDR2 from the germline V gene are SEHNR and FQNEAQ (reference sequence). Trimming took 2 bases from V and 5 from J, leaving 4 bases between them. This CDR3 region has 11 residues. The CDR3 loop is CASSLSDEQYF. CDR3 nucleotides: TGTGCCAGCAGCTTAAGCGACGAGCAGTACTTC.

The V gene is TRBV7-9, the J gene TRBJ2-7; the D gene is possibly TRBD2 (7 bases). The V gene lost 1 base and the J gene lost 3 bases, with 13 bases spanning the gap. This CDR3 region has 15 residues. Per germline, CDR1 SEHNR and CDR2 FQNEAQ (reference sequence). The CDR3 nucleotides are TGTGCCAGCAGCTTAGAGGGAGGGGGGATCTACGAGCAGTACTTC. Amino acids: CASSLEGGGIYEQYF.

The chain employs TRBV18 and TRBJ1-5; no clear D gene. V lost 6 bases and J lost 4, with 10 bases in between. This CDR3 region has 13 residues. In germline, CDR1 is KGHSH, CDR2 LQKENI. The CDR3 loop reads CASSPIGNQPQHF. CDR3 sequence (DNA): TGTGCCAGCTCCCCCATCGGGAATCAGCCCCAGCATTTT.

In this sample, this clone turned up once. The CDR3 DNA reads as TGTGCCAGCTCACCGGGCCGCGGAACAGGTATCCAAGAGACCCAGTACTTC. Its translation: CASSPGRGTGIQETQYF. The V gene is TRBV28, the J gene TRBJ2-5; possible D gene TRBD1, 5 bases. Germline V gives CDR1 MDHEN, CDR2 SYDVKM. With 8 bases removed from V and 1 base from J, the gap between germline ends came to 23 bases. The CDR3 extends over 17 amino acids.

The chain joins TRBV6-2 or TRBV6-3 to TRBJ2-7; 11 nucleotides match TRBD1. V was clipped by 6 bases and J by 2 bases; unmatched bases: 3. The CDR3 covers 14 residues. Germline CDR1 reads MNHEY; CDR2 reads SVGEGT. CDR3 DNA: TGTGCCAGCAGCTGGACAGGGGGCACCTACGAGCAGTACTTC. It yields the protein CASSWTGGTYEQYF.

The chain employs TRBV7-2 and TRBJ1-2; D gene uncertain. CDR1 SGHTA and CDR2 FQGNSA come from the germline V gene. V was trimmed by 5 bases and J by 8 bases, leaving 18 bases between them. The CDR3 runs 14 residues. The CDR3, as DNA: TGTGCCAGCAGCAGAACCGTTAGTGAGGGCGGCTACACCTTC. This codes for CASSRTVSEGGYTF. Based on the CDR3 plus reference TRBV7-2 and TRBJ1-2, the full variable domain is GAGVSQSPSNKVTEKGKDVELRCDPISGHTALYWYRQSLGQGLEFLIYFQGNSAPDKSGLPSDRFSAERTGGSVSTLTIQRTQQEDSAVYLCASSRTVSEGGYTFGSGTRLTVV.

The V and J genes are TRBV2 and TRBJ1-1; tentatively, D is TRBD1 (5 bases). Per the germline V gene, CDR1 is SNHLY and CDR2 is FYNNEI. Between the trimmed V and J ends, which lost 7 bases and 1 base, there was a span of 10 bases. CDR3 length: 13 amino acids. The CDR3 region has the DNA TGTGCCAGCACCAATACAGGGAACACTGAAGCTTTCTTT. Protein product: CASTNTGNTEAFF.

The chain carries TRBV24-1 and TRBJ2-1; tentatively, D is TRBD1 (6 bases). The CDR3 contains 17 residues. V shed 3 bases and J shed 9 bases, with 23 bases lying between them. Germline CDR1 KGHDR, CDR2 SFDVKD. The CDR3 nucleotides read TGTGCCACCAGTGATCTAGGCGTCAGGGGAATTCTAGGTGAGCAGTTCTTC. Its protein product is CATSDLGVRGILGEQFF.

The genes are TRBV3-1 (or the pseudogene TRBV3-2) and TRBJ1-3; a weak D match, TRBD1 (5 bases). Germline V lookup: CDR1 LGHDT, CDR2 YNNKEL (reference sequence). The CDR3 covers 15 residues. V was shortened by 2 bases and J by 7 bases, with 15 bases between the two germline ends. The CDR3 region has the DNA TGTGCCAGCAGCCAATGGCAGGGCAGGTCCAACACCATATATTTT. It specifies CASSQWQGRSNTIYF.

The rearrangement uses TRBV9 and TRBJ2-3, with 9 bases aligning to TRBD2. The CDR3 runs to 17 residues. Germline V gives CDR1 SGDLS, CDR2 YYNGEE. V was clipped by 4 bases and J by 1 base; unmatched bases: 10. CDR3 in amino acids: CASSPYLQRGGTDTQYF. CDR3 in DNA: TGTGCCAGCAGCCCATACCTACAGCGGGGGGGCACAGATACGCAGTATTTT. The full variable domain, with the rest looked up from reference TRBV9 and TRBJ2-3, is DSGVTQTPKHLITATGQRVTLRCSPRSGDLSVYWYQQSLDQGLQFLIQYYNGEERAKGNILERFSAQQFPDLHSELNLSSLELGDSALYFCASSPYLQRGGTDTQYFGPGTRLTVL.

The V gene is TRBV6-2 or TRBV6-3, the J gene TRBJ1-6; tentatively, D is TRBD1 (5 bases). Deletions cut 5 bases from V and 3 bases from J, with 11 bases between. The CDR3 loop spans 15 amino acids. Germline CDR1 MNHEY, CDR2 SVGEGT. The CDR3, as DNA: TGTGCCAGCAGTCTCACCAGGGACTATAATTCACCCCTCCACTTT. It specifies CASSLTRDYNSPLHF.

This sequence joins TRBV9 and TRBJ2-3; TRBD2 is a possible D gene (6 bases). Per the germline V gene, CDR1 is SGDLS and CDR2 is YYNGEE. The ends were cut back, 4 bases at V and 3 bases at J, with 15 bases in the middle. The CDR3 extends over 15 amino acids. CDR3 residues: CASSRDFWGTDTQYF. Written as DNA, the CDR3 is TGTGCCAGCAGCCGGGACTTTTGGGGGACAGATACGCAGTATTTT.

Note on this clone: With a much larger clone just one base away, this may be a read error. V gene TRBV9 combines with J gene TRBJ1-1, with 9 positions matching TRBD1. The CDR3 extends over 14 amino acids. V trimming: 4 bases; J trimming: 1 base; junction bases outside the gene matches: 2. Germline CDR1 and CDR2: SGDLS and YYNGEE. The CDR3 sequence is CASSKQGANTEAFF. Here the CDR3 DNA reads TGTGCCAGCAGCAAACAGGGGGCGAACACTGAAGCTTTCTTT.

The V call is TRBV11-2, the J call TRBJ1-6, with unresolved D. This CDR3 is 16 amino acids long. CDR1 is SGHAT, CDR2 FQNNGV, per germline. V lost 5 bases, J lost 8 bases, and 19 bases lay in between. CDR3 in DNA: TGTGCCAGCAGCCGGATGGTGGGCCGGATGCATTCACCCCTCCACTTT. This encodes CASSRMVGRMHSPLHF.

The chain joins TRBV9 to TRBJ2-3; TRBD2 aligns across 10 bases. The CDR3 is made up of 18 amino acids. J lost 5 bases, V lost 0 bases, and 12 bases had no gene match. Germline loops: CDR1 SGDLS, CDR2 YYNGEE. The CDR3 DNA is TGTGCCAGCAGCGTAGCTACGTCCAGCGGGGGGGCCTTAGATACGCAGTATTTT. As protein: CASSVATSSGGALDTQYF. The full variable domain, in which reference TRBV9 and TRBJ2-3 provide the parts outside the CDR3, is DSGVTQTPKHLITATGQRVTLRCSPRSGDLSVYWYQQSLDQGLQFLIQYYNGEERAKGNILERFSAQQFPDLHSELNLSSLELGDSALYFCASSVATSSGGALDTQYFGPGTRLTVL.

The chain joins TRBV18 to TRBJ2-5, with 10 nucleotides matching TRBD2. CDR1 and CDR2 from the germline V gene are KGHSH and LQKENI. The CDR3 contains 14 residues. J was trimmed by 7 bases and V by 2 bases; bases with no gene match: 4. Here the CDR3 DNA reads TGTGCCAGCTCACCAACTAGCGGGGTCTCGACCCAGTACTTC. This translates into CASSPTSGVSTQYF.

This chain links TRBV7-6 with TRBJ1-5, with D maybe TRBD1 (5 bases). Trimming shortened V by 5 bases and J by 0 bases, and 11 bases separated the two germline ends. Germline CDR1 and CDR2: SGHVS and FNYEAQ. This CDR3 region has 15 residues. The CDR3 here is CASSPGVHSNQPQHF. CDR3 sequence (DNA): TGTGCCAGCAGCCCGGGGGTTCATAGCAATCAGCCCCAGCATTTT.

The chain links TRBV6-5 to TRBJ1-2, with 7 bases aligning to TRBD1. The CDR3 is made up of 15 amino acids. Losses at the gene ends were 7 bases for V and 5 bases for J; bases not matched to a gene: 13. Germline V gene lookup returns CDR1 MNHEY and CDR2 SVGAGI. CDR3 DNA sequence: TGTGCCAGCAACGCCCCCTCGACAGGGTATTATGGCTACACCTTC. This sequence encodes CASNAPSTGYYGYTF.